The clone carrying this TCR beta chain was detected a few times. Its antigen is currently unknown. This record belongs to a study of T-cell reconstitution after alpha-beta-depleted transplantation in children. This CDR3 is built from 17 residues. The trim removed 3 bases at V and 1 base at J, leaving 10 bases unmatched. Germline lookup yields CDR1 MNHEY and CDR2 SMNVEV (reference sequence). Study-level findings and limits: Several patients had high TCRbeta diversity at day 60; it came from surviving recipient T cells and thymic progenitors. Fresh T-cell production supplied most of the T-cell counts and diversity seen one year after transplant. The study reportedly traced alpha-beta T cells about two months after transplant to several hundred expanded graft clones.

Construction of the TCRbeta library involved unique molecular identifiers. Each CDR3 protein gets one entry after TCRdb re-called the PCR reads with MiXCR. This table has around 420,000 distinct CDR3 sequences, 15% to 20% appearing once. The TCR was taken from a boy less than two years old who had a stem cell transplant for Wiskott-Aldrich syndrome, so the T cells may come from the graft donor. This chain connects TRBV27 to TRBJ2-3; 7 nucleotides match TRBD1. The sequenced sample was PBMCs, mostly from graft donor cells, obtained 360 days after TCRalphabeta/CD19-depleted stem cell transplant. The CDR3 loop reads CASSFRDSRFGTDTQYF. CDR3 coding DNA: TGTGCCAGCAGTTTCCGGGACAGTCGTTTTGGCACAGATACGCAGTATTTT.